The 24 T cell receptor beta chains presented below share a single source sample, sequenced in a study of spatial heterogeneity in lung cancer. From the 5' RACE reads, TCRdb called clonotypes with MiXCR, one entry per CDR3 protein. In the table there are some 40,000 distinct CDR3 sequences, 5.2% of which are singletons. Indicated time point: sample taken at primary tumor resection. No cells were sorted before sequencing. The whole RNA sequenced was extracted from tumor, nontumor lung or frozen PBMC. Sequences were derived from PBMCs, sampled at surgery. The receptors originated from a female donor with early-stage non-small cell lung cancer.

This clonotype was counted between two and nine times. The chain recombines TRBV6-2 or TRBV6-3 with TRBJ1-6; D is perhaps TRBD1 (5 bases). The germline V and J ends were trimmed by 2 bases and 0 bases, with 11 bases remaining between them. This CDR3 is built from 17 residues. Germline V gives CDR1 MNHEY, CDR2 SVGEGT. The CDR3: CASSYPQGSSYNSPLHF. In DNA, the CDR3 is TGTGCCAGCAGTTACCCGCAGGGAAGCTCCTATAATTCACCCCTCCACTTT.

This clonotype was seen ten or more times. This chain joins TRBV11-2 and TRBJ2-3; D remains ambiguous. The CDR3 has 13 residues. The V gene lost 0 bases and the J gene lost 5 bases, with 6 bases spanning the gap. Germline CDR1 and CDR2: SGHAT and FQNNGV. The CDR3 spells CASSLDLEDTQYF. The CDR3 nucleotides are TGTGCCAGCAGCTTAGATCTGGAAGATACGCAGTATTTT.

This clonotype was found many times. This chain uses TRBV4-2 with TRBJ1-1, with D uncertain. V gave up 3 bases and J gave up 6 bases, with 11 bases separating them. CDR1 LGHNA and CDR2 YNFKEQ come from the germline V gene. This CDR3 has 13 amino acids. Here the CDR3 reads CASSQNLYAEAFF. CDR3 nucleotide sequence: TGTGCCAGCAGCCAGAACCTCTACGCTGAAGCTTTCTTT.

This clonotype appeared many times. The chain links TRBV6-5 to TRBJ1-2; D gene unclear. V was pared by 8 bases and J by 2 bases, with 9 bases between. The length of the CDR3 is 12 residues. CDR1 and CDR2 from the germline V gene are MNHEY and SVGAGI. CDR3 protein: CASAPSNYGYTF. CDR3 nucleotides: TGTGCCAGCGCCCCCTCGAACTATGGCTACACCTTC.

This clonotype was seen only a few times. Here the CDR3 DNA reads TGTGCCAGCAGCTTAGGGTCAGGGTCCTATGGCTACACCTTC. It yields the protein CASSLGSGSYGYTF. This chain joins TRBV7-2 and TRBJ1-2; D perhaps matches TRBD1 (5 bases). This CDR3 region has 14 residues. From germline, CDR1 is SGHTA and CDR2 FQGNSA. Trimming pared 1 base from V and 4 bases from J, leaving 10 bases between. The entire variable domain, with the rest obtained from reference TRBV7-2 and TRBJ1-2, is as follows: GAGVSQSPSNKVTEKGKDVELRCDPISGHTALYWYRQSLGQGLEFLIYFQGNSAPDKSGLPSDRFSAERTGGSVSTLTIQRTQQEDSAVYLCASSLGSGSYGYTFGSGTRLTVV.

This clonotype was seen only a few times. The rearrangement uses TRBV4-3 and TRBJ2-3, with no clear D. V lost 4 bases, J lost 2 bases, and 7 bases lay in between. In germline, CDR1 is LGHNA, CDR2 YSLEER. This CDR3 has 13 amino acids. Here the CDR3 DNA reads TGCGCCAGCAGCCTACTAATCACAGATACGCAGTATTTT. Encoded protein: CASSLLITDTQYF.

This clonotype was counted between two and nine times. The V gene is TRBV12-3 or TRBV12-4, the J gene TRBJ1-1; D possibly corresponds to TRBD1 (5 bases). V shed 5 bases and J shed 2 bases, with 12 bases lying between them. The length of the CDR3 is 14 residues. As DNA, the CDR3 is TGTGCCAGCAGTCGACAGAACATTAACACTGAAGCTTTCTTT. The encoded protein is CASSRQNINTEAFF.

This clonotype was observed a handful of times. The chain employs TRBV5-1 and TRBJ1-6; tentatively, D is TRBD1 (6 bases). CDR3 size: 17 residues. The V end was cut by 5 bases, the J end by 0 bases, with 15 bases between. Germline CDR1 is SGHRS and CDR2 is YFSETQ. The DNA of the CDR3 is TGCGCCAGCAGAACGGACAGCGCCAGCTCCTATAATTCACCCCTCCACTTT. Its protein product is CASRTDSASSYNSPLHF.

There are a few counts of this clonotype. J is TRBJ1-6 and V is TRBV10-3; D remains ambiguous. The germline V gene has CDR1 ENHRY and CDR2 SYGVKD. Trimming took off 3 bases at V and 7 bases at J, with 7 bases between the two ends. The CDR3 length is 13 residues. CDR3 sequence (DNA): TGTGCCATCAGTGAACAGAACAATTCACCCCTCCACTTT. Translated, it gives CAISEQNNSPLHF.

At least ten counts were recorded for this clonotype. This chain connects TRBV9 to TRBJ2-1, with 9 bases lining up with TRBD1. Germline trimming cut 5 bases from V and 1 base from J; bases unmatched to any gene: 1. CDR3 length: 14 amino acids. The V gene's germline CDR1 is SGDLS and CDR2 YYNGEE. CDR3 nucleotide sequence: TGTGCCAGCAGTGGACAGGGGTCCTACAATGAGCAGTTCTTC. Amino acid sequence: CASSGQGSYNEQFF.

J is TRBJ1-2 and V is TRBV29-1; D remains ambiguous. The CDR3 is 11 amino acids. Germline CDR1 reads SQVTM; CDR2 reads ANQGSEA. V lost 8 bases and J lost 8, with 15 bases in between. CDR3 nucleotides: TGCAGCACATTACACGCGGAGGGCTACACCTTC. Amino acids: CSTLHAEGYTF.

This clonotype was picked up many times. The chain joins TRBV12-3 or TRBV12-4 to TRBJ2-7, with D maybe TRBD2 (6 bases). V was clipped by 6 bases and J by 4 bases, with 19 bases between them. This CDR3 spans 15 amino acids. CDR3 coding DNA: TGTGCCAGCAGCTTAAGCCGGGAGAATCAGTACGAGCAGTACTTC. Amino acid sequence: CASSLSRENQYEQYF.

This clonotype occurred many times. V gene TRBV7-7 combines with J gene TRBJ2-2; 16 nucleotides line up with TRBD2. CDR3 length: 16 residues. Germline V gene sequence: CDR1 SSHAT, CDR2 FNYEAQ (reference sequence). The CDR3 coding sequence is TGTGCTACCGGGACTAGCGGGGGGGCCGGCACCGGGGAGCTGTTTTTT. Protein product: CATGTSGGAGTGELFF.

This clonotype was seen at least ten times. The chain links TRBV20-1 to TRBJ1-4; D not resolved. The CDR3 runs 12 residues. Germline-derived CDR1 and CDR2 are DFQATT and SNEGSKA (reference sequence). Trimming shortened V by 1 base and J by 13 bases, and 13 bases separated the two germline ends. As DNA, the CDR3 is TGCAGTGCTAGAGCCCTGACGGGGATACTGTTTTTT. This gives the protein CSARALTGILFF.

There are many counts of this clonotype. V and J are TRBV9 and TRBJ2-2; possibly TRBD1 for D (6 bases). The length of the CDR3 is 17 residues. Germline assignment: CDR1 SGDLS and CDR2 YYNGEE. With 4 bases removed from V and 0 bases from J, the gap between germline ends came to 16 bases. CDR3 sequence reads: CASSLTGTTANTGELFF. CDR3 DNA sequence: TGTGCCAGCAGCTTGACCGGGACAACTGCGAACACCGGGGAGCTGTTTTTT.

This clonotype has ten or more counts. The J gene is TRBJ1-1, the V gene TRBV11-2; TRBD1 matches at 7 bases. Germline CDR1 is SGHAT and CDR2 is FQNNGV. Trimming took 5 bases from V and 6 from J; bases not matched to a gene: 9. This CDR3 region has 14 residues. Here the CDR3 reads CASSAGLTGAEAFF. DNA of the CDR3: TGTGCCAGCAGCGCGGGCCTTACAGGGGCTGAAGCTTTCTTT. The full variable domain, rest sourced from reference TRBV11-2 and TRBJ1-1, is EAGVAQSPRYKIIEKRQSVAFWCNPISGHATLYWYQQILGQGPKLLIQFQNNGVVDDSQLPKDRFSAERLKGVDSTLKIQPAKLEDSAVYLCASSAGLTGAEAFFGQGTRLTVV.

This clonotype has at least ten counts. The J gene is TRBJ1-5, the V gene TRBV4-1; 8 nucleotides agree with TRBD1. The ends lost 4 bases at V and 6 bases at J; junction bases unmatched: 11. The CDR3 loop spans 16 amino acids. CDR1 is MGHRA, CDR2 YSYEKL, per germline. CDR3 in amino acids: CASSPTGGPPSQPQHF. The DNA of the CDR3 is TGCGCCAGCAGCCCCACAGGGGGTCCCCCCAGTCAGCCCCAGCATTTT.

The table lists this clonotype with many counts. This sequence joins TRBV4-2 and TRBJ1-1; 10 bases fit TRBD1. The CDR3 sequence is 17 residues long. The junction had 5 bases not matched to a gene; V was cut back by 1 base and J by 0 bases. Germline assignment: CDR1 LGHNA and CDR2 YNFKEQ. This CDR3 is CASSQVGTGDMNTEAFF. DNA for the CDR3: TGTGCCAGCAGCCAAGTAGGGACAGGGGACATGAACACTGAAGCTTTCTTT.

The rearrangement uses TRBV6-1 and TRBJ1-1; unclear D gene. V dropped 11 bases and J dropped 4 bases, with 14 bases sitting between them. Germline V gives CDR1 MNHNS, CDR2 SASEGT. The CDR3 runs 12 residues. CDR3 sequence: CAVPKGSTEAFF. DNA for the CDR3: TGTGCCGTACCTAAGGGTTCCACTGAAGCTTTCTTT.

This clonotype was seen only a few times. The V call is TRBV15, the J call TRBJ2-7; 7 bases line up with TRBD1. The CDR3 totals 15 residues. The V gene's germline CDR1 is LNHNV and CDR2 YYDKDF (reference sequence). V trimming: 0 bases; J trimming: 3 bases; junction bases outside the gene matches: 5. CDR3 sequence: CATSRDISGGYEQYF. The CDR3 bases are TGTGCCACCAGCAGAGACATTTCAGGGGGCTACGAGCAGTACTTC.

This clonotype has more than one count but fewer than ten. J is TRBJ2-2 and V is TRBV19; no clear D. This CDR3 contains 14 residues. Per the germline V gene, CDR1 is LNHDA and CDR2 is SQIVND (reference sequence). V gave up 3 bases and J gave up 7 bases, with 12 bases separating them. The CDR3 protein is CASSIGPVGGELFF. CDR3 sequence (DNA): TGTGCCAGTAGTATCGGCCCCGTGGGCGGGGAGCTGTTTTTT.

This clonotype was counted only a few times. The chain uses TRBV20-1 and TRBJ1-1; 7 bases line up with TRBD1. V lost 1 base to trimming and J lost 5 bases; unmatched junction nucleotides: 4. The CDR3 totals 13 residues. Germline CDR1 reads DFQATT; CDR2 reads SNEGSKA (reference sequence). The CDR3 is CSARGQGRTEAFF. DNA of the CDR3: TGCAGTGCTAGAGGACAGGGACGGACTGAAGCTTTCTTT.

This clonotype was recorded many times. The chain has TRBV6-2 or TRBV6-3 and TRBJ1-1; TRBD1 aligns across 8 bases. V lost 8 bases to trimming and J lost 5 bases; unmatched junction nucleotides: 13. The CDR3 has 15 amino acids. Germline V gene lookup returns CDR1 MNHEY and CDR2 SVGEGT. The CDR3 is CASSPLGQGYTEAFF. CDR3 DNA: TGTGCCAGCTCCCCCCTAGGACAGGGATATACTGAAGCTTTCTTT.

Ten or more counts support this clonotype. This chain connects TRBV12-3 or TRBV12-4 to TRBJ2-7; 9 bases agree with TRBD1. The CDR3 consists of 14 residues. With V trimmed by 6 bases and J by 3 bases, 6 bases remained unmatched. CDR3 DNA sequence: TGTGCCAGCAGCTACGGGACAGGGAACTACGAGCAGTACTTC. Its protein is CASSYGTGNYEQYF.